These 18 T cell receptor beta chains came from one sample sequenced in a study of blood T cell repertoires in COVID-19. The protocol was immunoSEQ multiplex PCR, while the TCRdb copy is restricted to in-frame clones and leaves out a portion. The data show about 68,000 clones, about 86% seen once. Sequencing was performed on peripheral blood. These receptors originate from a woman aged 55-69 years with acute or convalescent COVID-19.

The chain joins TRBV7-3 to TRBJ1-1; 9 bases map to TRBD1. The J segment lost 4 bases and the V segment lost 0 bases, leaving 3 bases of the junction unmatched. Germline CDR1 and CDR2: SGHTA and FQGTGA. The CDR3 covers 15 residues. This CDR3 is CASSLTGQGPTEAFF. CDR3 nucleotides: TGTGCCAGCAGCTTAACGGGACAGGGACCCACTGAAGCTTTCTTT.

The chain has TRBV11-3 and TRBJ2-1; TRBD2 matches 10 bases. Germline CDR1 SGHNT, CDR2 YENEEA. The CDR3 sequence is 15 residues long. J lost 4 bases, V lost 1 base, and 1 base had no gene match. The CDR3 sequence: CASSLVSGGYNEQFF. The CDR3 bases are TGTGCCAGCAGCTTAGTTAGCGGGGGGTACAATGAGCAGTTCTTC.

A single count supports this clone. This sequence joins TRBV5-1 and TRBJ2-2, with 8 bases matching TRBD2. Germline CDR1 and CDR2: SGHRS and YFSETQ. The CDR3 consists of 15 residues. J gave up 6 bases and V 7 bases, and 11 bases lay outside the gene matches. The DNA of the CDR3 is TGCGCCAGCCACCCCGGGGGGGCCCCAGCCGGGGAGCTGTTTTTT. Its translation is CASHPGGAPAGELFF. The whole variable domain, filled in from reference TRBV5-1 and TRBJ2-2, reads KAGVTQTPRYLIKTRGQQVTLSCSPISGHRSVSWYQQTPGQGLQFLFEYFSETQRNKGNFPGRFSGRQFSNSRSEMNVSTLELGDSALYLCASHPGGAPAGELFFGEGSRLTVL.

V gene TRBV5-8 combines with J gene TRBJ1-5; TRBD1 aligns across 11 bases. Germline V lookup: CDR1 SGHTS, CDR2 YDEGEE. V shed 4 bases, J shed 6 bases, and the junction held 3 bases outside the gene matches. CDR3 length: 14 amino acids. The CDR3 region has the DNA TGTGCCAGCAGCGGGGACAGGGGGTCTCAGCCCCAGCATTTT. Its translation: CASSGDRGSQPQHF. Using reference TRBV5-8 and TRBJ1-5 for the parts outside the CDR3, the full variable domain is EAGVTQSPTHLIKTRGQQATLRCSPISGHTSVYWYQQALGLGLQFLLWYDEGEERNRGNFPPRFSGRQFPNYSSELNVNALELEDSALYLCASSGDRGSQPQHFGDGTRLSIL.

The chain uses TRBV6-5 and TRBJ1-4, with 9 bases that match TRBD1. V lost 4 bases and J lost 8; bases outside the gene matches: 8. CDR3 length: 15 amino acids. Germline loops: CDR1 MNHEY, CDR2 SVGAGI. CDR3 nucleotide sequence: TGTGCCAGCAGTTCTCCGACAGGGGGTAGCGAAAAACTGTTTTTT. Amino acid sequence: CASSSPTGGSEKLFF.

The V gene is TRBV18, the J gene TRBJ2-7; the match to TRBD1 covers 9 bases. The CDR3 contains 16 residues. Looked up from germline, CDR1 is KGHSH and CDR2 is LQKENI. The V gene end was trimmed by 0 bases and the J gene end by 3 bases; junction bases not matched to a gene: 6. The CDR3 here is CASSPPTGQGNYEQYF. CDR3 in DNA: TGTGCCAGCTCACCACCGACGGGACAGGGTAACTACGAGCAGTACTTC.

The V gene is TRBV2, the J gene TRBJ1-3; D may be TRBD1 (5 bases). CDR1 SNHLY and CDR2 FYNNEI come from the germline V gene. The CDR3 runs to 13 residues. Deletions cut 4 bases from V and 8 bases from J, with 12 bases between. CDR3 loop: CASSGGGGDTIYF. The CDR3 coding sequence is TGTGCCAGCAGTGGGGGCGGAGGGGACACCATATATTTT.

The chain links TRBV27 to TRBJ2-7, with D unclear. V lost 6 bases, J lost 4 bases, and 19 bases lay in between. The CDR3 is 15 residues long. CDR1 and CDR2 (germline): MNHEY, SMNVEV (reference sequence). In nucleotides, the CDR3 is TGTGCCAGCAGGCAGGTCGGTAATACCCAATACGAGCAGTACTTC. Its protein is CASRQVGNTQYEQYF.

This clone has just a few counts. The CDR3 DNA follows: TGCGCCAGCAGCTTGGGACAGGGGGCCACTGAAGCTTTCTTT. It encodes CASSLGQGATEAFF. The chain is built from TRBV5-1 and TRBJ1-1; TRBD1 matches at 10 bases. The J segment lost 4 bases and the V segment lost 0 bases, leaving 0 bases of the junction unmatched. This CDR3 contains 14 residues. CDR1 and CDR2 from the germline V gene are SGHRS and YFSETQ.

In this sample, this clone turned up a few times. The chain links TRBV7-9 to TRBJ1-4, with TRBD1 identical over 7 bases. Trimming cost V 5 bases and J 3 bases; bases outside gene matches: 6. This CDR3 is 15 amino acids long. CDR1 is SEHNR and CDR2 is FQNEAQ in the germline V gene (reference sequence). CDR3 nucleotide sequence: TGTGCCAGCAGCCACCAGGACAGGCCTAATGAAAAACTGTTTTTT. Amino acids: CASSHQDRPNEKLFF.

This chain uses TRBV3-1 (or the pseudogene TRBV3-2) with TRBJ2-7, with TRBD1 matching 7 bases. V gave up 2 bases and J gave up 0 bases; unmatched junction bases: 4. CDR3 length: 15 amino acids. The germline CDR1 and CDR2 sequences are LGHDT and YNNKEL (reference sequence). The DNA of the CDR3 is TGTGCCAGCAGCCAAAGGGGGCTAGCCTCCTACGAGCAGTACTTC. Encoded protein: CASSQRGLASYEQYF.

The V and J genes are TRBV4-1 and TRBJ1-6, with D hard to call. V lost 3 bases and J lost 0, with 9 bases in between. The CDR3 runs 16 residues. Germline lookup yields CDR1 MGHRA and CDR2 YSYEKL. The CDR3 loop reads CASSHRISSYNSPLHF. In DNA form, the CDR3 reads TGCGCCAGCAGCCATCGTATTAGCTCCTATAATTCACCCCTCCACTTT.

This chain uses TRBV30 with TRBJ1-5, with TRBD1 matching over 8 bases. Looked up from germline, CDR1 is GTSNPN and CDR2 is SVGIG (reference sequence). This CDR3 has 14 amino acids. Germline trimming cut 1 base from V and 6 bases from J; bases unmatched to any gene: 5. The CDR3 DNA follows: TGTGCCTGGAGTGGGACAGGGATGGTTCAGCCCCAGCATTTT. Amino acid sequence: CAWSGTGMVQPQHF. Drawing the rest from reference TRBV30 and TRBJ1-5, the complete variable domain is SQTIHQWPATLVQPVGSPLSLECTVEGTSNPNLYWYRQAAGRGLQLLFYSVGIGQISSEVPQNLSASRPQDRQFILSSKKLLLSDSGFYLCAWSGTGMVQPQHFGDGTRLSIL.

This clone was counted once. The chain joins TRBV15 to TRBJ1-5; tentative D call: TRBD1 (5 bases). Germline values: CDR1 LNHNV, CDR2 YYDKDF (reference sequence). The CDR3 is made up of 13 amino acids. The V end was cut by 3 bases, the J end by 5 bases, with 8 bases between. The CDR3 nucleotides are TGTGCCACCAGCAGGGGGCGCGATCAGCCCCAGCATTTT. Amino acid sequence: CATSRGRDQPQHF. The variable domain in full, with the rest retrieved from reference TRBV15 and TRBJ1-5, is DAMVIQNPRYQVTQFGKPVTLSCSQTLNHNVMYWYQQKSSQAPKLLFHYYDKDFNNEADTPDNFQSRRPNTSFCFLDIRSPGLGDTAMYLCATSRGRDQPQHFGDGTRLSIL.

This chain uses TRBV29-1 with TRBJ2-1; D may be TRBD2 (5 bases). With 3 bases removed from V and 8 bases from J, the gap between germline ends came to 11 bases. Germline CDR1 is SQVTM and CDR2 is ANQGSEA. CDR3 length: 12 amino acids. The CDR3 nucleotides are TGCAGCGTTGACGTTATGAGGGATGAGCAGTTCTTC. It encodes CSVDVMRDEQFF.

This chain connects TRBV10-2 to TRBJ2-7; 11 positions agree with TRBD2. The CDR3 consists of 15 residues. The V gene end was trimmed by 6 bases and the J gene end by 3 bases; junction bases not matched to a gene: 7. From germline, CDR1 is WSHSY and CDR2 SAAADI. CDR3 residues: CASSPTSGRLYEQYF. CDR3 coding DNA: TGCGCCAGCAGCCCCACTAGCGGGAGACTCTACGAGCAGTACTTC.

The V gene is TRBV12-5, the J gene TRBJ2-1, with D unresolved. CDR1 is LGHNT, CDR2 FRNRAP, per germline. V was pared by 0 bases and J by 4 bases, with 7 bases between. The CDR3 totals 14 residues. The chain's CDR3 is CASGLVPEYNEQFF. CDR3 DNA: TGTGCTAGTGGTTTGGTACCGGAGTACAATGAGCAGTTCTTC.

The chain has TRBV5-1 and TRBJ1-1, with a tentative D call TRBD1 (6 bases). Germline V gives CDR1 SGHRS, CDR2 YFSETQ. V was pared by 1 base and J by 1 base, with 11 bases between. The CDR3 is 15 amino acids. The CDR3 nucleotides read TGCGCCAGCAGCTTGCTCTCGGGACAGAACACTGAAGCTTTCTTT. Its translation: CASSLLSGQNTEAFF.